This T cell receptor (beta chain) was recovered during a study of PD-L1 blockade in urothelial cancer. The V gene end was trimmed by 6 bases and the J gene end by 7 bases; junction bases not matched to a gene: 10. The CDR3 length is 15 residues. Germline CDR1 and CDR2: MDHEN and SYDVKM. PCRs were each spiked with synthetic TCR analog templates. The repertoire was sequenced with immunoSEQ multiplex PCR; TCRdb's copy has only in-frame clones and lacks some. The sample includes approximately 94,000 clones, 87% of them seen just once. The time point here: pretreatment peripheral blood. The input for sequencing was PBMCs, taken around atezolizumab (anti-PD-L1) treatment. V gene TRBV28 combines with J gene TRBJ1-5, with 9 bases lining up with TRBD1. The receptor comes from a man in his fifties or sixties with urothelial cancer. CDR3 region: CASSLLGQGNQPQHF. CDR3 in DNA: TGTGCCAGCAGCCTATTAGGACAGGGGAACCAGCCCCAGCATTTT.